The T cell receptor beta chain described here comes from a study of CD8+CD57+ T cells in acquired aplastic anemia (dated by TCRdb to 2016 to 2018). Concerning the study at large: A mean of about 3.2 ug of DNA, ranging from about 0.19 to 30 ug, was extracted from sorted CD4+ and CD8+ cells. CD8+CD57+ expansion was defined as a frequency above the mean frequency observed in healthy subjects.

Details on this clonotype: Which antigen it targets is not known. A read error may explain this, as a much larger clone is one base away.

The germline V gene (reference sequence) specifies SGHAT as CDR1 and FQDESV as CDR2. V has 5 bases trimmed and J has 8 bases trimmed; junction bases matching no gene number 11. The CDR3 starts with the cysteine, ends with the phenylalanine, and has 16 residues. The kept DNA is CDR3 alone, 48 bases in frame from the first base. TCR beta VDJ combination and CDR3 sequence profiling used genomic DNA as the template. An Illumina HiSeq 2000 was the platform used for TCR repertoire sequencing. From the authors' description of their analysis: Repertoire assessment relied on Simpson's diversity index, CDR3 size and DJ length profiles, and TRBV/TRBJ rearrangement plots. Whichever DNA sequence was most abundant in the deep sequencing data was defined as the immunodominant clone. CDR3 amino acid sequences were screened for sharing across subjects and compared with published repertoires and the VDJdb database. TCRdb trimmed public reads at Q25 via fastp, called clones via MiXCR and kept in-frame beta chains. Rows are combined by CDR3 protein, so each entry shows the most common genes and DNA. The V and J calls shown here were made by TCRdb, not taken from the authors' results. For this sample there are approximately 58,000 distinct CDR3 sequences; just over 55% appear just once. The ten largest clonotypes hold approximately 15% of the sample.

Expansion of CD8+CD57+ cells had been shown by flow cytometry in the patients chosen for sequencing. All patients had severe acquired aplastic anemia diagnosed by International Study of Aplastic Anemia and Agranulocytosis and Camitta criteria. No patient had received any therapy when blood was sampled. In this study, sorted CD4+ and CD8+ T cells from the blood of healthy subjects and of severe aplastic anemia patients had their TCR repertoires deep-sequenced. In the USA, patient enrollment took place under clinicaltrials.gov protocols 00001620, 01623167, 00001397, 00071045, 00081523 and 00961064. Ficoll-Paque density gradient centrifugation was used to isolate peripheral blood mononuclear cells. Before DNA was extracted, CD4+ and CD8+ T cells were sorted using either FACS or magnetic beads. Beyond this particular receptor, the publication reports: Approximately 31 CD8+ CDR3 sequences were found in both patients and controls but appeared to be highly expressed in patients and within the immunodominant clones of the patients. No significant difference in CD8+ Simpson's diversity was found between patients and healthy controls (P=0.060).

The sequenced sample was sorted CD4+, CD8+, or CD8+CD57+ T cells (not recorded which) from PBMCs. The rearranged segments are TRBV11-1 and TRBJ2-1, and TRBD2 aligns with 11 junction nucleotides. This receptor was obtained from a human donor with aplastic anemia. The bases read TGTGCCAGCAGCGCAGGGACTAGCGGCCCCCTTTATGAGCAGTTCTTC. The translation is CASSAGTSGPLYEQFF. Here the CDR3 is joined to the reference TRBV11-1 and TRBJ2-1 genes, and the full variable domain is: EAEVAQSPRYKITEKSQAVAFWCDPISGHATLYWYRQILGQGPELLVQFQDESVVDDSQLPKDRFSAERLKGVDSTLKIQPAELGDSAMYLCASSAGTSGPLYEQFFGPGTRLTVL.